Detailed here is one T cell receptor (beta chain). Its binding antigen is unknown. No qualities accompany the bases; no much larger clone lies one base away. At diagnosis, peripheral blood, uninvolved tumor-adjacent lung and tumor were collected and stored as a combination of fresh-frozen and FFPE material. Blood samples were analyzed as peripheral blood mononuclear cells for TCR repertoire profiling. This sample was taken from a study of T cells in localized non-small cell lung cancer (dated by TCRdb to 2018 to 2021). Background on the whole study: The study analyzed T cell repertoires of 236 early-stage NSCLC patients, comparing tumors and uninvolved tumor-adjacent lungs. The cohort consisted of 236 treatment-naive NSCLC patients whose localized lung tumors had been resected. The mean age of the NSCLC patients was roughly 70 years, with approximately 130 men and around 110 women. The investigation overall reported the following: Uninvolved tumor-adjacent lung showed the highest T cell clonality, higher than tumor, which suggests more focused antigenic responses in the adjacent lung. Of the top 100 tumor clones, a median of roughly 56 were detected in paired uninvolved adjacent lung; approximately 28 were also among that lung's top 100. Because multi-region tumor sequencing was not done, intratumor heterogeneity could not be ruled out. Because the study design was exploratory, TCR variables were selected using unadjusted p-values without false-discovery rate correction. Longer overall survival was associated with higher T cell density in blood, whereas shorter survival was associated with higher clonality in adjacent lung.

The immunoSEQ Assay was used to sequence TCR beta CDR3 regions from DNA. The authors' analysis ran thus. T cell density was computed as TCR beta template counts normalized to usable DNA estimated by amplifying housekeeping genes. Richness was estimated with the preseqR package, extrapolating to 400,000 templates for PBMC samples and 120,000 templates for tissue samples. Clonality was calculated as one minus Pielou's evenness. To identify tissue-enriched TCRs, differential abundance testing was run on productive amino-acid clonotypes with a minimum total count of 5 and an alpha of 0.1. Repertoire overlap between compartments was quantified with the Jaccard Index and Morisita Overlap Index. TCR beta CDR3s were clustered by GLIPH together with public tetramer-defined viral CDR3s, and at least three viral sequences plus V-gene enrichment were required for viral motifs. The table was pulled from immuneACCESS by TCRdb, which kept in-frame rearrangements only. Such tables lose some clones; where checked, under half of the loss comes from unresolved V genes, and the rest has no known cause. V and J calls and clone size follow that table, whereas D and trimming were derived from the DNA. This sample holds tens of thousands of clones; roughly 89% were observed only once. The ten largest account for about 15% of the sample.

From a lookup of the germline V gene (reference sequence), CDR1 and CDR2 are SEHNR and FQNEAQ. The CDR3 has 15 amino acids, counting the end cysteine and phenylalanine. The entry retains the CDR3 DNA only, 45 bases that are in frame from base 1. V and J lose 5 bases and 6 bases, and a span of 17 bases separates them. This receptor was obtained from a man aged 40 to 75 with stage I squamous cell lung carcinoma. The chain joins TRBV7-9 to TRBJ1-5, with TRBD1 perhaps the D gene, on 6 matching bases. The starting material was peripheral blood, obtained before any cancer treatment. The DNA sequence is given as TGTGCCAGCAGCACGAGCACAGGGATAGCTCAGCCCCAGCATTTT. This gives the protein CASSTSTGIAQPQHF.